Each of the 31 T cell receptor beta chains below was sequenced from the same sample in a study of blood T cell repertoires in COVID-19. TCRdb's table, derived via immunoSEQ multiplex PCR, lists solely in-frame clones and lacks some. The sample has about 120,000 clones, 86% seen once. The sequencing input was peripheral blood. These receptors came from a man between 35 and 55 years old with acute or convalescent COVID-19.

This clone was seen ten or more times. This chain uses TRBV5-4 with TRBJ1-2; D is unresolved. The V end lost 1 base, the J end lost 2 bases, and 6 bases lay between the germline ends. Germline V gene lookup returns CDR1 SGHNT and CDR2 YYREEE (reference sequence). This CDR3 comprises 13 residues. This CDR3 reads CASSLLRNYGYTF. CDR3 bases: TGTGCCAGCAGCTTGCTAAGAAACTATGGCTACACCTTC.

The chain links TRBV29-1 to TRBJ1-2, with TRBD1 identical over 9 bases. The CDR3 has 13 residues. Germline assignment: CDR1 SQVTM and CDR2 ANQGSEA. Trimming took 2 bases from V and 6 from J; bases not matched to a gene: 4. CDR3 in DNA: TGCAGCGTTGAACTTGGACAGGGGAATGGCTACACCTTC. Translated, it gives CSVELGQGNGYTF.

The chain uses TRBV28 and TRBJ1-4, with 10 nucleotides matching TRBD1. V shed 1 base and J 4 bases; nucleotides not matched to a gene: 6. Germline loops: CDR1 MDHEN, CDR2 SYDVKM. This CDR3 comprises 17 residues. This CDR3 reads CASSLFDRGRNNEKLFF. The CDR3, as DNA: TGTGCCAGCAGTTTATTTGACAGGGGGCGGAATAATGAAAAACTGTTTTTT.

The V and J genes are TRBV5-1 and TRBJ2-7, with D perhaps TRBD1 (5 bases). V shed 0 bases and J shed 6 bases, with 10 bases lying between them. Germline loops: CDR1 SGHRS, CDR2 YFSETQ. CDR3 length: 13 residues. The CDR3 spells CASSLAVGAEQYF. CDR3 nucleotides: TGCGCCAGCAGCTTGGCCGTTGGGGCCGAGCAGTACTTC.

The chain has TRBV6-5 and TRBJ2-5, with TRBD2 as a possible D gene (7 bases). The CDR3 has 15 amino acids. CDR1 MNHEY and CDR2 SVGAGI come from the germline V gene. The V end was cut by 8 bases, the J end by 4 bases, with 20 bases between. The CDR3 DNA sequence: TGTGCCAGCGGGAGGGGGGGCGCAGTGGGAGAGACCCAGTACTTC. This gives the protein CASGRGGAVGETQYF.

CDR3 in amino acids: CASSLRQPETQYF. The DNA for the CDR3 is TGTGCCAGCAGCCTCCGACAGCCAGAGACCCAGTACTTC. The chain links TRBV5-6 to TRBJ2-5; weak D call: TRBD1 (5 bases). The CDR3 extends over 13 amino acids. Germline CDR1 SGHDT, CDR2 YYEEEE. V lost 4 bases to trimming and J lost 4 bases, with 11 bases between them.

V and J are TRBV15 and TRBJ2-5; perhaps TRBD2 as D (7 bases). The CDR3 extends over 15 amino acids. Between the trimmed V and J ends, which lost 1 base and 1 base, there was a span of 10 bases. The germline V gene encodes CDR1 LNHNV and CDR2 YYDKDF (reference sequence). CDR3 in DNA: TGTGCCACCAGCAGAGGGGGGGGCAGCCAAGAGACCCAGTACTTC. Its protein product is CATSRGGGSQETQYF.

This chain uses TRBV6-1 with TRBJ2-1; D remains ambiguous. Germline lookup yields CDR1 MNHNS and CDR2 SASEGT. CDR3 length: 13 amino acids. Trimming left V 2 bases short and J 4 bases short, with 6 bases between. The CDR3 DNA sequence: TGTGCCAGCAGTGAACTCCGTTACAATGAGCAGTTCTTC. Its protein product is CASSELRYNEQFF.

The genes are TRBV6-5 and TRBJ1-2; 8 positions agree with TRBD1. CDR1 is MNHEY and CDR2 is SVGAGI in the germline V gene. Losses at the gene ends were 10 bases for V and 2 bases for J; bases not matched to a gene: 12. This CDR3 comprises 15 residues. Here the CDR3 reads CATSPGTGRNYGYTF. The CDR3 nucleotides read TGTGCCACCTCACCCGGGACAGGAAGGAACTATGGCTACACCTTC.

This rearrangement joins TRBV11-2 to TRBJ2-1; tentatively, D is TRBD2 (5 bases). V lost 5 bases and J 4 bases, leaving 12 bases between the germline ends. Germline V lookup: CDR1 SGHAT, CDR2 FQNNGV. The CDR3 loop spans 14 amino acids. In DNA, the CDR3 is TGTGCCAGCAGCCCAGCCGGGGTTTACAATGAGCAGTTCTTC. It encodes CASSPAGVYNEQFF.

This clone has just a few counts. This rearrangement joins TRBV7-3 to TRBJ1-6; D ambiguous. The germline gives CDR1 SGHTA, CDR2 FQGTGA. Trimming removed 2 bases from V and 9 bases from J, with 8 bases in between. The CDR3 is made up of 13 amino acids. CDR3 sequence (DNA): TGTGCCAGCAGCTTATCGGAGGGTTCACCCCTCCACTTT. Translating it yields CASSLSEGSPLHF.

The gene calls are TRBV7-2 and TRBJ1-2; TRBD1 matches at 7 bases. The V segment lost 5 bases and the J segment 0 bases; nucleotides outside the gene matches: 3. CDR3 size: 14 residues. Looked up from germline, CDR1 is SGHTA and CDR2 is FQGNSA. CDR3 loop: CASSRTGANYGYTF. DNA of the CDR3: TGTGCCAGCAGCAGAACAGGGGCTAACTATGGCTACACCTTC.

The chain carries TRBV11-2 and TRBJ1-2, with 10 bases matching TRBD1. The CDR3 is made up of 15 amino acids. Germline V lookup: CDR1 SGHAT, CDR2 FQNNGV. The J segment lost 6 bases and the V segment lost 0 bases, leaving 4 bases of the junction unmatched. CDR3 residues: CASSLDGTGDHGYTF. The CDR3 DNA reads as TGTGCCAGCAGCTTAGATGGGACAGGGGATCATGGCTACACCTTC.

The chain links TRBV19 to TRBJ1-1, with 9 positions matching TRBD1. CDR1 LNHDA and CDR2 SQIVND come from the germline V gene (reference sequence). This CDR3 comprises 16 residues. J was trimmed by 3 bases and V by 5 bases; bases with no gene match: 10. The DNA for the CDR3 is TGTGCCAGTAGTCAAACCGTCGGACAGGGGCACACTGAAGCTTTCTTT. It yields the protein CASSQTVGQGHTEAFF. The complete variable domain, with remaining parts taken from reference TRBV19 and TRBJ1-1, reads DGGITQSPKYLFRKEGQNVTLSCEQNLNHDAMYWYRQDPGQGLRLIYYSQIVNDFQKGDIAEGYSVSREKKESFPLTVTSAQKNPTAFYLCASSQTVGQGHTEAFFGQGTRLTVV.

This clone was found once. This rearrangement joins TRBV4-3 to TRBJ2-2; 7 positions match TRBD1. Germline values: CDR1 LGHNA, CDR2 YSLEER. J was trimmed by 3 bases and V by 0 bases; bases with no gene match: 7. This CDR3 region has 17 residues. The CDR3 DNA sequence: TGCGCCAGCAGCCAAGATCTGAGGGACAGTCACACCGGGGAGCTGTTTTTT. Translated, it gives CASSQDLRDSHTGELFF.

Of note for this clone: An end of the junction does not agree with germline; a read error may underlie this. The chain joins TRBV4-1 to TRBJ2-7; 13 bases fit TRBD2. CDR3 length: 16 residues. CDR1 is MGHRA, CDR2 YSYEKL, per germline. The CDR3, as DNA: TGCGCCAGCAGCCAAGAGGGACTAGCGGGGTCCTACGGGCAGTACTTC. This sequence encodes CASSQEGLAGSYGQYF.

V gene TRBV9 combines with J gene TRBJ1-2; 11 nucleotides match TRBD1. CDR1 SGDLS and CDR2 YYNGEE come from the germline V gene. CDR3 length: 16 residues. The J segment lost 7 bases and the V segment lost 0 bases, leaving 8 bases of the junction unmatched. CDR3 in DNA: TGTGCCAGCAGCGTAGCTATGGGACAGGGGGTCGGTGGCTACACCTTC. Protein: CASSVAMGQGVGGYTF.

This clone turned up a few times. V gene TRBV3-1 (or the pseudogene TRBV3-2) combines with J gene TRBJ2-3; 9 positions match TRBD1. Germline lookup yields CDR1 LGHDT and CDR2 YNNKEL (reference sequence). Trimming at V came to 6 bases and at J to 4 bases, leaving 8 bases not matched to a gene. This CDR3 contains 15 residues. CDR3 in amino acids: CASSPGTGFADTQYF. The CDR3 DNA follows: TGTGCCAGCAGTCCCGGGACAGGGTTCGCAGATACGCAGTATTTT.

The J gene is TRBJ2-1, the V gene TRBV19; TRBD1 agrees at 9 bases. CDR1 is LNHDA, CDR2 SQIVND, per germline (reference sequence). The CDR3 runs 13 residues. The V and J ends lost 8 bases and 6 bases, in that order; junction bases with no gene match: 5. Written as DNA, the CDR3 is TGTGCCAGTTCGGGACAGGGTGGCAATGAGCAGTTCTTC. It is translated as CASSGQGGNEQFF.

The chain employs TRBV28 and TRBJ2-4; D ambiguous. The CDR3 is made up of 13 amino acids. The germline CDR1 and CDR2 sequences are MDHEN and SYDVKM. The germline V and J ends were trimmed by 3 bases and 7 bases, with 10 bases remaining between them. CDR3 bases: TGTGCCAGCAGTTTGCGATTCCTTAACATTCAGTACTTC. Protein product: CASSLRFLNIQYF. Drawing the rest from reference TRBV28 and TRBJ2-4, the complete variable domain is DVKVTQSSRYLVKRTGEKVFLECVQDMDHENMFWYRQDPGLGLRLIYFSYDVKMKEKGDIPEGYSVSREKKERFSLILESASTNQTSMYLCASSLRFLNIQYFGAGTRLSVL.

The V and J genes are TRBV30 and TRBJ1-1; a possible D gene is TRBD1 (5 bases). The CDR3 is 14 residues long. CDR1 is GTSNPN and CDR2 is SVGIG in the germline V gene (reference sequence). V gave up 6 bases and J gave up 3 bases, with 17 bases separating them. The CDR3 is CACNGGGQHTEAFF. In DNA form, the CDR3 reads TGTGCCTGTAACGGGGGAGGGCAGCACACTGAAGCTTTCTTT.

V gene TRBV30 combines with J gene TRBJ2-2; D is unresolved. This CDR3 has 13 residues. V lost 2 bases and J lost 4, with 8 bases in between. CDR1 GTSNPN and CDR2 SVGIG come from the germline V gene (reference sequence). The chain's CDR3 is CAWSMSATGELFF. DNA for the CDR3: TGTGCCTGGAGTATGAGCGCCACCGGGGAGCTGTTTTTT.

V is TRBV10-3 and J is TRBJ1-1; 8 bases map to TRBD1. With 6 bases clipped from V and 3 bases from J, the junction kept 3 bases outside the gene matches. Germline V gene lookup returns CDR1 ENHRY and CDR2 SYGVKD. This CDR3 spans 13 amino acids. This CDR3 reads CAIRGQVDTEAFF. CDR3 nucleotide sequence: TGTGCCATCAGGGGACAGGTGGACACTGAAGCTTTCTTT.

This rearrangement joins TRBV5-4 to TRBJ2-3; perhaps TRBD2 as D (5 bases). With 0 bases removed from V and 1 base from J, the gap between germline ends came to 9 bases. The CDR3 length is 15 residues. Germline CDR1 reads SGHNT; CDR2 reads YYREEE (reference sequence). CDR3 sequence reads: CASSLGGVGTDTQYF. Written as DNA, the CDR3 is TGTGCCAGCAGCTTGGGGGGAGTGGGCACAGATACGCAGTATTTT.

V and J are TRBV27 and TRBJ1-5; D is possibly TRBD1 (6 bases). The CDR3 is 17 residues long. V was pared by 5 bases and J by 4 bases, with 21 bases between. Germline V gene lookup returns CDR1 MNHEY and CDR2 SMNVEV (reference sequence). In DNA form, the CDR3 reads TGTGCCAGCAGTCCACTACAAATAATGGGGGCAAATCAGCCCCAGCATTTT. Amino acid sequence: CASSPLQIMGANQPQHF.

The chain is built from TRBV3-1 (or the pseudogene TRBV3-2) and TRBJ2-1; 9 bases agree with TRBD2. Unmatched junction bases numbered 9, after V lost 4 bases and J lost 8 bases. This CDR3 contains 15 residues. Germline V CDR1 and CDR2: LGHDT, YNNKEL (reference sequence). The CDR3 bases are TGTGCCAGCAGCCGGGCAGCGGGAGGTGTCGATGAGCAGTTCTTC. This sequence encodes CASSRAAGGVDEQFF.

This clone appeared a few times. The chain links TRBV10-3 to TRBJ1-5; 9 bases match TRBD1. This CDR3 region has 14 residues. CDR1 ENHRY and CDR2 SYGVKD come from the germline V gene. J lost 6 bases, V lost 10 bases, and 10 bases had no gene match. CDR3 in DNA: TGTGCCACCTCATCCGTGACAGGGGGTCAGCCCCAGCATTTT. Encoded protein: CATSSVTGGQPQHF.

In DNA form, the CDR3 reads TGTGCCAGCAGTGAGACGACTAGCGGGGGGGCAGCCGGGACCCAGTACTTC. It encodes CASSETTSGGAAGTQYF. The chain combines TRBV25-1 with TRBJ2-5; 14 positions agree with TRBD2. The CDR3 consists of 17 residues. Looked up from germline, CDR1 is MGHDK and CDR2 is SYGVNS. V was pared by 3 bases and J by 7 bases, with 10 bases of the junction left unmatched.

V is TRBV6-5 and J is TRBJ1-6, with 9 bases that match TRBD1. This CDR3 has 15 amino acids. Germline CDR1 is MNHEY and CDR2 is SVGAGI. V shed 0 bases, J shed 9 bases, and the junction held 3 bases outside the gene matches. CDR3 loop: CASSYSGQGVSPLHF. The CDR3 region has the DNA TGTGCCAGCAGTTACTCGGGACAGGGTGTTTCACCCCTCCACTTT.

This clone showed up just once. A read error may produce the germline difference seen at one junction end. The chain couples TRBV15 to TRBJ2-7; D unclear. Germline V gene data show CDR1 as LNHNV and CDR2 as YYDKDF (reference sequence). This CDR3 is built from 13 residues. As DNA, the CDR3 is TGTGCCACCAGCAGAGACACACCCTACGAGCGGTACTTC. As protein: CATSRDTPYERYF.

This sequence joins TRBV7-7 and TRBJ2-2; a possible D gene is TRBD2 (5 bases). Trimming left V 5 bases short and J 7 bases short, with 14 bases between. Germline CDR1 and CDR2: SSHAT and FNYEAQ (reference sequence). The CDR3 spans 14 residues. Here the CDR3 reads CASSRAAGGGELFF. CDR3 DNA sequence: TGTGCCAGCAGCCGCGCGGCCGGAGGCGGGGAGCTGTTTTTT.